Below, one T cell receptor (beta chain) is given with its context. This record belongs to a study of blood T cell repertoires in COVID-19. Looking at the study overall: T cells, B-cell-depleted T cells, or PBMCs supplied cDNA or gDNA.

Produced via immunoSEQ multiplex PCR; TCRdb's table is partial and in-frame only. The sample lists 150,000 to 200,000 clones, approximately 80% occurring once. This clonotype originated in a woman aged 50 to 60 who had recovered from COVID-19. Sequences were obtained from PBMCs or T cells enriched from blood (not recorded which).

CDR3 DNA sequence: TGTGCCAGCAGCTTCGAGGAAACAGGGTTATCTCCCTACGAGCAGTACTTC. It is translated as CASSFEETGLSPYEQYF. The J gene is TRBJ2-7, the V gene TRBV5-5; weak D call: TRBD1 (6 bases). The CDR3 contains 17 residues. CDR1 and CDR2 (germline): SGHKS, YYEKEE (reference sequence). The V and J ends lost 2 bases and 2 bases respectively, with 20 bases between them.